The sample holds many counts of the clone carrying this T cell receptor beta chain. These data belong to a study of T cell repertoires in cytomegalovirus infection. Background on the study: Signatures in public TCR beta sequences pointed to both CMV infection and matching HLA type.

TCRdb processed the reads anew with MiXCR; each CDR3 protein has one entry. The top ten clones hold roughly a tenth of a sample with about 490,000 distinct CDR3 sequences, about 11% of them seen once. The V gene's germline CDR1 is MNHNY and CDR2 SVGAGI (reference sequence). The V end was cut by 4 bases, the J end by 8 bases, with 14 bases between. This CDR3 region has 14 residues. This clonotype originated in a human donor in good health (CMV status not recorded). Some clones in this sample may be carry-over from other donors' samples. V gene TRBV6-6 combines with J gene TRBJ1-4; D gene uncertain. Source material: PBMCs. The CDR3 DNA is TGTGCCAGCAGTTCTGAACAGCCCCTCGAAAAACTGTTTTTT. Translated: CASSSEQPLEKLFF.